The rows below give T cell receptor beta chains drawn from one sample of a study of blood T cell repertoires in COVID-19. The data were produced by immunoSEQ multiplex PCR, yet TCRdb's version contains in-frame clones alone and is incomplete. The sample shows some 38,000 clones, 85% to 90% of them seen only once. Sequencing was performed on peripheral blood. These receptor sequences come from a man in his fifties or sixties with active or convalescent COVID-19. Each CDR3 is given with its conserved first and last residue. Clone size appears in some rows only: once, few, many, or a class for an expanded clone.

clone_size: .; j_call: TRBJ2-2; v_call: TRBV6-1; cdr3_aa: CASSEFSHNTGELFF
clone_size: .; j_call: TRBJ2-3; v_call: TRBV6-5; cdr3_aa: CASHRGRSTDTQYF
clone_size: .; j_call: TRBJ2-5; v_call: TRBV5-6; cdr3_aa: CASSWGLAGYQETQYF
clone_size: .; j_call: TRBJ1-3; v_call: TRBV9; cdr3_aa: CASSDSPGNTIYF
clone_size: few; j_call: TRBJ1-4; v_call: TRBV2; cdr3_aa: CASSGGPNEKLFF
clone_size: .; j_call: TRBJ1-2; v_call: TRBV7-9; cdr3_aa: CASSRALGVGYGYTF
clone_size: once; j_call: TRBJ2-2; v_call: TRBV29-1; cdr3_aa: CSVGTSANTGELFF
clone_size: .; j_call: TRBJ2-3; v_call: TRBV5-6; cdr3_aa: CASSLAVGVADTQYF
clone_size: .; j_call: TRBJ2-5; v_call: TRBV11-2; cdr3_aa: CASSSRLQETQYF
clone_size: .; j_call: TRBJ2-5; v_call: TRBV5-6; cdr3_aa: CASSLPGREETQYF
clone_size: .; j_call: TRBJ1-4; v_call: TRBV2; cdr3_aa: CASCLTGETNEKLFF
clone_size: .; j_call: TRBJ1-3; v_call: TRBV15; cdr3_aa: CATSSNDRVSGNTIYF
clone_size: .; j_call: TRBJ2-3; v_call: TRBV28; cdr3_aa: CASSSSGTGFSTDTQYF
clone_size: .; j_call: TRBJ1-6; v_call: TRBV10-3; cdr3_aa: CAISQQGNINSPLHF
clone_size: once; j_call: TRBJ1-3; v_call: TRBV28; cdr3_aa: CASSFLRQPTGNTIYF
clone_size: .; j_call: TRBJ1-5; v_call: TRBV27; cdr3_aa: CASSPGTGDQPQHF
clone_size: .; j_call: TRBJ1-3; v_call: TRBV11-3; cdr3_aa: CASSTRTGSGNTIYF
clone_size: once; j_call: TRBJ1-1; v_call: TRBV10-3; cdr3_aa: CAISERGDTEAFF
clone_size: .; j_call: TRBJ2-3; v_call: TRBV5-4; cdr3_aa: CASSVGTGARDTQYF
clone_size: .; j_call: TRBJ2-2; v_call: TRBV7-9; cdr3_aa: CASSLELGELFF
clone_size: .; j_call: TRBJ1-2; v_call: TRBV29-1; cdr3_aa: CSVDPGTDGYTF
clone_size: .; j_call: TRBJ1-1; v_call: TRBV28; cdr3_aa: CASVLVRGMNTEAFF
clone_size: .; j_call: TRBJ2-6; v_call: TRBV5-1; cdr3_aa: CASRREISGANVLTF
clone_size: .; j_call: TRBJ2-2; v_call: TRBV6-2/TRBV6-3; cdr3_aa: CASSYAQSGTLITGELFF
clone_size: .; j_call: TRBJ2-1; v_call: TRBV5-1; cdr3_aa: CASSTGTYNEQFF
clone_size: .; j_call: TRBJ2-5; v_call: TRBV5-1; cdr3_aa: CATARDRETQYF
clone_size: .; j_call: TRBJ1-1; v_call: TRBV4-1; cdr3_aa: CASSQAPTGLNTEAFF
clone_size: .; j_call: TRBJ1-4; v_call: TRBV11-3; cdr3_aa: CASSSTEKLFF
clone_size: .; j_call: TRBJ2-1; v_call: TRBV4-3; cdr3_aa: CASSQEIQRGHNEQFF
clone_size: .; j_call: TRBJ2-5; v_call: TRBV19; cdr3_aa: CASSLKFGTSGRGIQYF
clone_size: .; j_call: TRBJ1-4; v_call: TRBV7-6; cdr3_aa: CASSLGGGRTNEKLFF